Listed here is a single T cell receptor beta chain. The data are from a study of blood T cell repertoires in COVID-19. Study background: COVID-19 samples collected from the United States, Italy and Spain covered acute and convalescent phases. T cells, B-cell-depleted T cells, or PBMCs supplied cDNA or gDNA.

The CDR3 runs to 16 residues. V lost 0 bases to trimming and J lost 11 bases; unmatched junction nucleotides: 13. Germline V CDR1 and CDR2: MNHEY, SVGAGI. Original data processing: The assay estimated nucleated cells by amplifying reference gene primers. The table came from immunoSEQ multiplex PCR; TCRdb's copy has only in-frame clones and leaves some out. The DNA gave D and trimming, while V, J and clone size come from that table. The table shows about 260,000 clones, with around 80% occurring only once. The specimen sequenced was peripheral blood. The chain joins TRBV6-5 to TRBJ1-1; 9 bases match TRBD1. This TCR was sampled from a man in his 60s with acute or convalescent COVID-19. CDR3 loop: CASSYSRDPGGTGAFF. The CDR3 DNA reads as TGTGCCAGCAGTTACTCGAGAGATCCCGGGGGGACAGGGGCTTTCTTT.